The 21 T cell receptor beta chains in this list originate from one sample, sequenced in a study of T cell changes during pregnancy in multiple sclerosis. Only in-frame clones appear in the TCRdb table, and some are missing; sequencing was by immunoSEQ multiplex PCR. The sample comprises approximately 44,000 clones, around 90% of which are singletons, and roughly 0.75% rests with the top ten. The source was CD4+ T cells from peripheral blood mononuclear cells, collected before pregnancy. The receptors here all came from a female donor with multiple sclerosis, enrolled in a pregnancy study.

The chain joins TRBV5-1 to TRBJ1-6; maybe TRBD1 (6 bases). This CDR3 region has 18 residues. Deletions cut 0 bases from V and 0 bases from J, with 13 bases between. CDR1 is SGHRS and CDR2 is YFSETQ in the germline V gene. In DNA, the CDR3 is TGCGCCAGCAGCTTGGACGGCCAGGGGAGCTCCTATAATTCACCCCTCCACTTT. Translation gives CASSLDGQGSSYNSPLHF. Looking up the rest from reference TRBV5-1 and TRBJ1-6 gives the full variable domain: KAGVTQTPRYLIKTRGQQVTLSCSPISGHRSVSWYQQTPGQGLQFLFEYFSETQRNKGNFPGRFSGRQFSNSRSEMNVSTLELGDSALYLCASSLDGQGSSYNSPLHFGNGTRLTVT.

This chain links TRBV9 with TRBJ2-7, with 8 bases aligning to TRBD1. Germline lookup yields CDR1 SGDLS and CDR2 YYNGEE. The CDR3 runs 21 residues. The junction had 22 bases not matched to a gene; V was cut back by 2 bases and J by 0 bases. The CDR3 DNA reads TGTGCCAGCAGCGTTACTGAACCACTGGTGGACAGGGTATTGGACTCCTACGAGCAGTACTTC. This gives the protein CASSVTEPLVDRVLDSYEQYF.

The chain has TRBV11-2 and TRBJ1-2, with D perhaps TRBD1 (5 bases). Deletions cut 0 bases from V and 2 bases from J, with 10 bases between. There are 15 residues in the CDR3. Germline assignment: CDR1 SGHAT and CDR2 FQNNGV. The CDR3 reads CASSLEPGRNYGYTF. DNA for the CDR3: TGTGCCAGCAGCTTAGAACCAGGGAGGAACTATGGCTACACCTTC.

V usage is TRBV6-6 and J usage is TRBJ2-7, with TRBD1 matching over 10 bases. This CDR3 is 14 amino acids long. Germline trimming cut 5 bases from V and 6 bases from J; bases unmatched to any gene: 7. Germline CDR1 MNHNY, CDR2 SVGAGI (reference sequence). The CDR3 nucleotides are TGTGCCAGCAGTGCCGGGACAGGGGTTTCCGAGCAGTACTTC. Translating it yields CASSAGTGVSEQYF.

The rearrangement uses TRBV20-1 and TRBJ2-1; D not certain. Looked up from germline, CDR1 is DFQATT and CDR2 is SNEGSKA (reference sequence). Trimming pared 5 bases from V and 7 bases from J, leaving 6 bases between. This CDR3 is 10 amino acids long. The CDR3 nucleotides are TGCAGTGCTCGCGTTAATGAGCAGTTCTTC. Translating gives CSARVNEQFF.

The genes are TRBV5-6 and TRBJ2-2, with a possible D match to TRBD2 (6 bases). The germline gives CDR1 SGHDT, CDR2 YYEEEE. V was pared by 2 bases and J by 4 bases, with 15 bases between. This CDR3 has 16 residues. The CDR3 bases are TGTGCCAGCAGCTTCGGGAGAGCCCCTGGCACCGGGGAGCTGTTTTTT. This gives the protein CASSFGRAPGTGELFF. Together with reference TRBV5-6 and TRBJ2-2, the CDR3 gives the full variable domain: DAGVTQSPTHLIKTRGQQVTLRCSPKSGHDTVSWYQQALGQGPQFIFQYYEEEERQRGNFPDRFSGHQFPNYSSELNVNALLLGDSALYLCASSFGRAPGTGELFFGEGSRLTVL.

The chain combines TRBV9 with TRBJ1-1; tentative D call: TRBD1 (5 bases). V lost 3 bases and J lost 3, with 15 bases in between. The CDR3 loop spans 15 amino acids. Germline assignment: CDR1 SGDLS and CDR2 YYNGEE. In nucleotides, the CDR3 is TGTGCCAGCAGCGGTAGGGGAGGGAGGGACACTGAAGCTTTCTTT. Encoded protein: CASSGRGGRDTEAFF.

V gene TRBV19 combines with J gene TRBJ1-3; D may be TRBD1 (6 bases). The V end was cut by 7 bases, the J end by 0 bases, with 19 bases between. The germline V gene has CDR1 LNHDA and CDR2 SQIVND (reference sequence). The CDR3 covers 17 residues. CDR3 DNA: TGTGCCAGTAAGACGTCCAGGGGCCTCAGCTCTGGAAACACCATATATTTT. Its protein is CASKTSRGLSSGNTIYF.

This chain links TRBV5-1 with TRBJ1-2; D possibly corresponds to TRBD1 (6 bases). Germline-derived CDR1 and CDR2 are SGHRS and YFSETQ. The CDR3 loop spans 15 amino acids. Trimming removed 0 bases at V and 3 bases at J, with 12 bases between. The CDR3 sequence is CASSLVGGGDYGYTF. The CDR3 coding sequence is TGCGCCAGCAGCTTGGTAGGGGGGGGTGACTATGGCTACACCTTC.

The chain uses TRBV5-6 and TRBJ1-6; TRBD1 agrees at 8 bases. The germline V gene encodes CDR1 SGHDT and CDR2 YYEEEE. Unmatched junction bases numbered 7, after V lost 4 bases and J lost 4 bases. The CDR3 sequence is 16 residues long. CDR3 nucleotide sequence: TGTGCCAGCAGCCCCGACAGGGGCCGTTATAATTCACCCCTCCACTTT. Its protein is CASSPDRGRYNSPLHF. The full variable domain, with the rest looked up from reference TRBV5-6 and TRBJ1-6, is DAGVTQSPTHLIKTRGQQVTLRCSPKSGHDTVSWYQQALGQGPQFIFQYYEEEERQRGNFPDRFSGHQFPNYSSELNVNALLLGDSALYLCASSPDRGRYNSPLHFGNGTRLTVT.

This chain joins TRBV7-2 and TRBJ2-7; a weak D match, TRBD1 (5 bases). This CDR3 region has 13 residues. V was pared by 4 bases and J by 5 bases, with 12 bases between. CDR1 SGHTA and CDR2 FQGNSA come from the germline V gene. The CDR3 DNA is TGTGCCAGCAGCTCGAGCTGGGGCAACGAGCAGTACTTC. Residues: CASSSSWGNEQYF. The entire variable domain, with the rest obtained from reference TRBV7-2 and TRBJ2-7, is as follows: GAGVSQSPSNKVTEKGKDVELRCDPISGHTALYWYRQSLGQGLEFLIYFQGNSAPDKSGLPSDRFSAERTGGSVSTLTIQRTQQEDSAVYLCASSSSWGNEQYFGPGTRLTVT.

CDR3 amino acids: CASSLTPSPTVNYGYTF. In DNA, the CDR3 is TGTGCCAGCAGCCTAACGCCTTCACCGACAGTCAACTATGGCTACACCTTC. The chain carries TRBV4-2 and TRBJ1-2; weak D call: TRBD1 (5 bases). This CDR3 contains 17 residues. CDR1 and CDR2 from the germline V gene are LGHNA and YNFKEQ. Trimming stripped 4 bases from V and 2 bases from J, with 20 bases between.

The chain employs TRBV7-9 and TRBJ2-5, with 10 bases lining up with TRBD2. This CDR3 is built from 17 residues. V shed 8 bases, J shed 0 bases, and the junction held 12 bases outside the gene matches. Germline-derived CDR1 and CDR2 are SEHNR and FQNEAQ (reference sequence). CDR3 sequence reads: CASSVASGGLYQETQYF. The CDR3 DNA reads TGTGCCAGCTCAGTGGCTAGCGGGGGCCTGTACCAAGAGACCCAGTACTTC.

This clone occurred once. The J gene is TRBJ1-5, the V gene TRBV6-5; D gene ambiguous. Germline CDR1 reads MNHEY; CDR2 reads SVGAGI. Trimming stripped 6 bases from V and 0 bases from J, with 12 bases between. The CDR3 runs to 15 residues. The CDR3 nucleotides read TGTGCCAGCAGGGCCCAGGCCGATAGCAATCAGCCCCAGCATTTT. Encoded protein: CASRAQADSNQPQHF.

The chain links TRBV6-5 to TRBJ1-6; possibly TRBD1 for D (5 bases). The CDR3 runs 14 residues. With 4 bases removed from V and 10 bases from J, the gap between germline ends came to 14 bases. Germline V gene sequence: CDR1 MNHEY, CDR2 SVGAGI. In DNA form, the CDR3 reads TGTGCCAGCAGTTCCCGCGGAAGGGGCTCACCCCTCCACTTT. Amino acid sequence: CASSSRGRGSPLHF.

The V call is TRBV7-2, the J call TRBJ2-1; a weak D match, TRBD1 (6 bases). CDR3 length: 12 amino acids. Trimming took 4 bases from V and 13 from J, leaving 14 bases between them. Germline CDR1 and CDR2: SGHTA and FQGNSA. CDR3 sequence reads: CASSSNDRHQFF. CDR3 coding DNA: TGTGCCAGCAGCTCCAACGACAGGCACCAGTTCTTC.

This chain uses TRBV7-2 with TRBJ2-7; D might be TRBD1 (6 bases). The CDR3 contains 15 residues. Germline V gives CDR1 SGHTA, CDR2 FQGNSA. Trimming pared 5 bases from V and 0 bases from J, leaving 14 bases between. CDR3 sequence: CASSLGQGSSYEQYF. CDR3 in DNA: TGTGCCAGCAGCCTAGGGCAGGGGAGCTCCTACGAGCAGTACTTC.

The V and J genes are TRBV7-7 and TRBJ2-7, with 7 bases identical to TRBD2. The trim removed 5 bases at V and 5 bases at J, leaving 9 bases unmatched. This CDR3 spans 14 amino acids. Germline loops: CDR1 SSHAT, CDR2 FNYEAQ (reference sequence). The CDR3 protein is CASSLLARHDEQYF. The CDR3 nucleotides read TGTGCCAGCAGCCTACTAGCGCGCCATGACGAGCAGTACTTC.

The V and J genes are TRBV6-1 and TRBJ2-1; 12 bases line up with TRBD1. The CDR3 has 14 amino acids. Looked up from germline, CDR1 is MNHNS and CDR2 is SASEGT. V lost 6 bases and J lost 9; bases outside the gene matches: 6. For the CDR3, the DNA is TGTGCCAGCAGGAGGGACAGGGGGCTCGGTGAGCAGTTCTTC. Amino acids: CASRRDRGLGEQFF.

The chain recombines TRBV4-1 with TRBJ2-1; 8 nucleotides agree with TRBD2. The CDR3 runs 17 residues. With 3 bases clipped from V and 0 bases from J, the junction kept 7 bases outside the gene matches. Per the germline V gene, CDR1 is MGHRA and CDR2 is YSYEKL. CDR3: CASSQTAGGLSYNEQFF. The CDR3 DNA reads TGCGCCAGCAGCCAGACCGCGGGGGGCCTCTCCTACAATGAGCAGTTCTTC.

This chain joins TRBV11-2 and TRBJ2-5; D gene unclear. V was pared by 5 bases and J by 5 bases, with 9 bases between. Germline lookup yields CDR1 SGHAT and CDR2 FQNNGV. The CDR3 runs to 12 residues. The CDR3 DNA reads TGTGCCAGCAGCCCGTCCCGGGAGACCCAGTACTTC. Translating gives CASSPSRETQYF.